This entry lists 25 T cell receptor beta chains sequenced from one sample in a study of CXCR3-negative and CXCR3-positive naive CD8 T cells. Study findings and constraints: Higher TRB CDR3 hydrophobicity marked CXCR3-positive naive cells relative to CXCR3-negative naive cells.

Antigens of these TCRs are unknown. 5' RACE with UMI labels generated the TRB cDNA libraries. From the 5' RACE reads, TCRdb lists one entry per CDR3 protein and no DNA. Across roughly 50,000 distinct CDR3 sequences, the top ten clones capture roughly 0.6% of the sample. Material for sequencing was naive CXCR3+ CD8+ T cells from blood. Subset reported: CD45RO-CCR7+CD27+CD95- naive CD8+ T cells expressing CXCR3 (TNR3+). The origin of the receptors is a human donor in good health. Some clones in this sample may be carry-over from other donors' samples.

This sequence joins TRBV19 and TRBJ1-5. Germline V lookup: CDR1 LNHDA, CDR2 SQIVND (reference sequence). The CDR3 runs to 14 residues. CDR3 protein: CASSITQINQPQHF. Drawing the rest from reference TRBV19 and TRBJ1-5, the complete variable domain is DGGITQSPKYLFRKEGQNVTLSCEQNLNHDAMYWYRQDPGQGLRLIYYSQIVNDFQKGDIAEGYSVSREKKESFPLTVTSAQKNPTAFYLCASSITQINQPQHFGDGTRLSIL.

V usage is TRBV5-6 and J usage is TRBJ2-7. CDR3 size: 13 residues. From germline, CDR1 is SGHDT and CDR2 YYEEEE. CDR3 sequence reads: CASSLDGNYEQYF.

The genes are TRBV6-5 and TRBJ1-5. CDR1 and CDR2 from the germline V gene are MNHEY and SVGAGI. The CDR3 has 14 residues. The CDR3 loop reads CASSYSGGSQPQHF.

This rearrangement joins TRBV7-2 to TRBJ2-3; absent DNA, TCRdb's TRBD1 call cannot be checked. The CDR3 has 15 residues. Germline V gene data show CDR1 as SGHTA and CDR2 as FQGNSA. CDR3 in amino acids: CASSEFDRDTDTQYF.

The rearrangement joins TRBV6-6 to TRBJ2-2; checking the TCRdb D call of TRBD1 is not possible without DNA. The CDR3 spans 13 residues. Germline V gene lookup returns CDR1 MNHNY and CDR2 SVGAGI (reference sequence). CDR3: CASSPRTSGELFF.

The chain employs TRBV29-1 and TRBJ2-2; lacking DNA, the TRBD1 call made by TCRdb goes unchecked. CDR3 size: 17 residues. Germline V gives CDR1 SQVTM, CDR2 ANQGSEA. CDR3 residues: CSANGGQGARYGGELFF.

The chain joins TRBV4-3 to TRBJ2-7. The CDR3 extends over 14 amino acids. Germline V gene data show CDR1 as LGHNA and CDR2 as YSLEER. CDR3 sequence: CASSQAGVSYEQYF.

The CDR3 region is CASSVYSRGGAVDTQYF. The chain combines TRBV7-9 with TRBJ2-3; the D gene TCRdb calls, TRBD2, cannot be checked with no DNA. CDR1 and CDR2 (germline): SEHNR, FQNEAQ (reference sequence). This CDR3 is built from 17 residues.

This sequence joins TRBV16 and TRBJ2-2. The germline V gene encodes CDR1 KGHSY and CDR2 FQNENV. This CDR3 has 13 amino acids. CDR3 residues: CASSQGTAGELFF.

The chain links TRBV27 to TRBJ2-1; the TCRdb D gene call, TRBD2, has no DNA to confirm it. CDR1 and CDR2 from the germline V gene are MNHEY and SMNVEV (reference sequence). The length of the CDR3 is 16 residues. CDR3 in amino acids: CASSSELAGAGDEQFF.

The chain links TRBV14 to TRBJ2-3. The germline V gene encodes CDR1 SGHDN and CDR2 FVKESK. This CDR3 is built from 13 residues. This CDR3 reads CASSAPGTDTQYF.

V gene TRBV9 combines with J gene TRBJ2-1. Germline loops: CDR1 SGDLS, CDR2 YYNGEE. The CDR3 consists of 16 residues. CDR3 protein: CASSVGYGSSYNEQFF.

The rearrangement joins TRBV7-6 to TRBJ1-1; TCRdb returns TRBD1, unconfirmable since there is no DNA. Germline values: CDR1 SGHVS, CDR2 FNYEAQ. The CDR3 is 15 amino acids. CDR3 sequence: CASSPRQGVNTEAFF.

The chain has TRBV5-1 and TRBJ1-2. CDR1 is SGHRS and CDR2 is YFSETQ in the germline V gene. This CDR3 comprises 11 residues. The CDR3 loop reads CASSSDYGYTF.

The genes are TRBV6-2 or TRBV6-3 and TRBJ2-3; no DNA is available, so the TRBD2 call from TCRdb remains unchecked. CDR3 length equals 15 residues. Germline CDR1 MNHEY, CDR2 SVGEGT. CDR3 loop: CASSLAGAHTDTQYF.

The CDR3: CASSKTFPGTALGYTF. The chain is built from TRBV7-3 and TRBJ1-2; checking the TCRdb D call of TRBD1 is not possible without DNA. The CDR3 has 16 amino acids. Per germline, CDR1 SGHTA and CDR2 FQGTGA.

V and J are TRBV15 and TRBJ2-3; TCRdb's D gene call, TRBD1, goes unchecked for lack of DNA. The CDR3 covers 14 residues. Germline lookup yields CDR1 LNHNV and CDR2 YYDKDF (reference sequence). The CDR3 loop reads CATRDGGESDTQYF.

The V call is TRBV28, the J call TRBJ2-3; the D gene TCRdb calls, TRBD2, cannot be checked with no DNA. Germline CDR1 MDHEN, CDR2 SYDVKM. The CDR3 has 16 amino acids. CDR3: CASSLPAGGPTDTQYF.

The rearrangement links TRBV19 to TRBJ2-1. CDR3 length: 13 residues. Germline lookup yields CDR1 LNHDA and CDR2 SQIVND (reference sequence). The CDR3 loop reads CASSTAPGDEQFF.

The J gene is TRBJ1-6, the V gene TRBV10-1; absent DNA, TCRdb's TRBD1 call cannot be checked. CDR1 WNHNN and CDR2 SYGVQD come from the germline V gene (reference sequence). CDR3 length: 14 residues. CDR3 amino acids: CASSEGPGNSPLHF.

The CDR3 sequence: CSPGQIYGYTF. This rearrangement joins TRBV29-1 to TRBJ1-2. The CDR3 sequence is 11 residues long. In germline, CDR1 is SQVTM, CDR2 ANQGSEA.

This chain links TRBV6-5 with TRBJ2-3; absent DNA, TCRdb's TRBD1 call cannot be checked. Germline-derived CDR1 and CDR2 are MNHEY and SVGAGI. The CDR3 length is 13 residues. The CDR3 sequence: CASTSGPRDTQYF.

The chain uses TRBV7-9 and TRBJ1-1; with no DNA, the TCRdb D assignment of TRBD1 cannot be verified. Germline V CDR1 and CDR2: SEHNR, FQNEAQ (reference sequence). The CDR3 totals 12 residues. The CDR3 loop reads CASTLGGTEAFF.

This sequence joins TRBV4-3 and TRBJ1-5. CDR1 LGHNA and CDR2 YSLEER come from the germline V gene. The CDR3 loop spans 15 amino acids. The CDR3 is CASSQDRGYNQPQHF.

This chain uses TRBV6-5 with TRBJ2-2. CDR1 is MNHEY, CDR2 SVGAGI, per germline. This CDR3 has 16 amino acids. Here the CDR3 reads CASSYSMGTNTGELFF.